The clone carrying this T cell receptor beta chain showed up just once. The sample belongs to a study of blood T cell repertoires in COVID-19. CDR3 length: 13 amino acids. With V trimmed by 4 bases and J by 8 bases, 2 bases remained unmatched. Germline V gene data show CDR1 as WNHNN and CDR2 as SYGVQD (reference sequence). The data were produced by immunoSEQ multiplex PCR, yet TCRdb's version contains in-frame clones alone and is incomplete. The top ten hold 5% to 6% of the sample, which has about 85,000 clones, roughly 85% seen once. The sequenced material came from peripheral blood. The chain is built from TRBV10-1 and TRBJ1-1, with 12 bases matching TRBD1. This TCR came from a man aged 55 to 69 with acute or convalescent COVID-19. CDR3 coding DNA: TGCGCCAGCAGTGGGGGGACAGGGGGCGAAGCTTTCTTT. Translated: CASSGGTGGEAFF.